This note documents a single T cell receptor (beta chain) sequence. One end of the junction fails to match germline, which may point to a read error. This specimen belongs to a study of blood T cell repertoires in COVID-19. The CDR3 is 13 residues long. The germline V gene has CDR1 MRHNA and CDR2 SNTAGT. Libraries were prepared by immunoSEQ multiplex PCR; TCRdb keeps only in-frame clonotypes and omits some of them. The sample has around 300,000 clones, around 86% seen once. Sequencing used peripheral blood. This clonotype was obtained from a man over 45 with active or convalescent COVID-19. The V and J genes are TRBV6-4 and TRBJ2-7; TRBD2 is a possible D gene (5 bases). In DNA, the CDR3 is TGTGCCAGCCGTGAGGACTGGGACTACGAGCAGTACTTC. Its translation is CASREDWDYEQYF.